These 26 T cell receptor beta chains share one sample of origin, sequenced in a study of T cell responses to AZD1222 COVID-19 vaccine (dated by TCRdb to the early 2020s). The time point label corresponds to: baseline before first vaccination. Library generation was performed with the immunoSEQ multiplex PCR assay. The source is immuneACCESS, and TCRdb retained only in-frame sequences with V and J called. Part of the clones is not carried over; for the studies checked, unresolved V genes explain less than half of this, and the remainder is unexplained. Recorded for this sample are approximately 100,000 clones; about 88% of them occurred a single time. Over 15% of the sample rests with the top ten. Material: peripheral blood, obtained on day 0 of AZD1222 vaccination. The receptors originated from an adult in good health.

On this clone itself: Relative to the germline gene, one junction end is altered; a read error may explain this. V gene TRBV7-7 combines with J gene TRBJ2-3; D is unclear. CDR3 length: 15 residues. The germline CDR1 and CDR2 sequences are SSHAT and FNYEAQ (reference sequence). The CDR3 loop is CASSLNAHVGDTQYF. CDR3 sequence (DNA): TGTGCTAGCAGCTTAAATGCCCACGTGGGGGATACGCAGTATTTT.

This chain joins TRBV11-3 and TRBJ2-2, with 7 bases matching TRBD2. V dropped 5 bases and J dropped 6; count of bases not matched to a gene: 6. The CDR3 covers 14 residues. CDR1 and CDR2 from the germline V gene are SGHNT and YENEEA. In DNA form, the CDR3 reads TGTGCCAGCAGCGCCGGGGGGTCGGCCGGGGAGCTGTTTTTT. It specifies CASSAGGSAGELFF.

The chain employs TRBV2 and TRBJ1-6, with TRBD1 identical over 8 bases. This CDR3 spans 12 amino acids. Germline assignment: CDR1 SNHLY and CDR2 FYNNEI. V lost 11 bases and J lost 9; bases outside the gene matches: 6. This CDR3 is CASGTGLSPLHF. The CDR3 nucleotides read TGTGCCTCGGGGACAGGACTTTCACCCCTCCACTTT.

This clone was counted between two and nine times. This sequence joins TRBV11-3 and TRBJ1-1; D unresolved. V was cut by 5 bases and J by 2 bases, with 9 bases left in between. Per the germline V gene, CDR1 is SGHNT and CDR2 is YENEEA. The CDR3 runs to 13 residues. CDR3: CASSNTVNTEAFF. The CDR3, as DNA: TGTGCCAGCAGCAATACAGTCAACACTGAAGCTTTCTTT.

The chain combines TRBV2 with TRBJ1-5, with D tentatively TRBD1 (5 bases). Germline assignment: CDR1 SNHLY and CDR2 FYNNEI. V lost 8 bases and J 4 bases, leaving 12 bases between the germline ends. The CDR3 has 13 amino acids. The CDR3 DNA reads TGTGCCAGCCGGGACTCTGGTAATCAGCCCCAGCATTTT. Its protein product is CASRDSGNQPQHF. Full variable domain (rest looked up from reference TRBV2 and TRBJ1-5): EPEVTQTPSHQVTQMGQEVILRCVPISNHLYFYWYRQILGQKVEFLVSFYNNEISEKSEIFDDQFSVERPDGSNFTLKIRSTKLEDSAMYFCASRDSGNQPQHFGDGTRLSIL.

J is TRBJ2-3 and V is TRBV3-1 (or the pseudogene TRBV3-2), with TRBD2 matching 7 bases. Trimming took 1 base from V and 2 from J; bases not matched to a gene: 6. Germline V CDR1 and CDR2: LGHDT, YNNKEL (reference sequence). This CDR3 region has 16 residues. CDR3 loop: CASSQAGTTNTDTQYF. In nucleotides, the CDR3 is TGTGCCAGCAGCCAAGCCGGGACTACTAACACAGATACGCAGTATTTT.

The V gene is TRBV2, the J gene TRBJ1-6; a possible D gene is TRBD1 (6 bases). CDR1 SNHLY and CDR2 FYNNEI come from the germline V gene. This CDR3 has 13 amino acids. The V and J ends lost 7 bases and 8 bases respectively, with 12 bases between them. The CDR3 is CASNREKHSPLHF. DNA for the CDR3: TGTGCCAGCAACAGGGAAAAACATTCACCCCTCCACTTT.

The chain carries TRBV6-1 and TRBJ2-7; D is ambiguous. Germline CDR1 and CDR2: MNHNS and SASEGT. V lost 2 bases, J lost 4 bases, and 12 bases lay in between. This CDR3 has 14 residues. CDR3 sequence reads: CASSERIYRYEQYF. CDR3 bases: TGTGCCAGCAGTGAACGGATCTACCGTTACGAGCAGTACTTC.

The chain recombines TRBV7-2 with TRBJ1-5; 9 positions match TRBD1. The CDR3 length is 14 residues. CDR1 and CDR2 (germline): SGHTA, FQGNSA. V lost 4 bases, J lost 6 bases, and 4 bases stayed unmatched. CDR3 residues: CASSSDRGGQPQHF. The CDR3 DNA is TGTGCCAGCAGCTCGGACAGGGGAGGTCAGCCCCAGCATTTT.

This rearrangement joins TRBV10-2 to TRBJ1-2; 11 nucleotides align to TRBD1. Germline V gene data show CDR1 as WSHSY and CDR2 as SAAADI. CDR3 length equals 15 residues. With 3 bases clipped from V and 8 bases from J, the junction kept 8 bases outside the gene matches. Written as DNA, the CDR3 is TGCGCCAGCAGTGAATTCGGACAGGGGGCGTCAGGCTACACCTTC. This codes for CASSEFGQGASGYTF.

The chain links TRBV5-6 to TRBJ1-6, with 11 bases lining up with TRBD1. CDR3 length equals 15 residues. The germline V gene encodes CDR1 SGHDT and CDR2 YYEEEE. The ends lost 2 bases at V and 7 bases at J; junction bases unmatched: 2. Here the CDR3 reads CASSFRDRGNSPLHF. For the CDR3, the DNA is TGTGCCAGCAGCTTCCGGGACAGGGGGAATTCACCCCTCCACTTT.

The genes are TRBV18 and TRBJ1-5; 7 bases are shared with TRBD1. CDR1 is KGHSH and CDR2 is LQKENI in the germline V gene. The V segment lost 6 bases and the J segment 3 bases; nucleotides outside the gene matches: 8. CDR3 size: 15 residues. The CDR3 DNA is TGTGCCAGCTCGCCCCAACAGGGGAACAATCAGCCCCAGCATTTT. Its translation: CASSPQQGNNQPQHF.

The CDR3 bases are TGTGCCAGCAGCTTAAGAGGGAGCAATGAGCAGTTCTTC. Its protein is CASSLRGSNEQFF. This rearrangement joins TRBV5-4 to TRBJ2-1, with TRBD2 as a possible D gene (5 bases). Trimming shortened V by 2 bases and J by 6 bases, and 9 bases separated the two germline ends. There are 13 residues in the CDR3. Per germline, CDR1 SGHNT and CDR2 YYREEE (reference sequence).

The chain is built from TRBV6-6 and TRBJ1-3, with a tentative D call TRBD1 (6 bases). The V and J ends lost 6 bases and 4 bases respectively, with 16 bases between them. The CDR3 consists of 15 residues. In germline, CDR1 is MNHNY, CDR2 SVGAGI (reference sequence). The CDR3 region is CASSAHRVTGNTIYF. The CDR3, as DNA: TGTGCCAGCAGCGCTCACAGGGTTACAGGAAACACCATATATTTT.

The rearrangement links TRBV28 to TRBJ1-5; D is unclear. V shed 1 base and J shed 0 bases, with 7 bases lying between them. CDR1 is MDHEN and CDR2 is SYDVKM in the germline V gene. The CDR3 is made up of 15 amino acids. The CDR3 bases are TGTGCCAGCAGTTTATTGGGCAGTAGCAATCAGCCCCAGCATTTT. Amino acids: CASSLLGSSNQPQHF.

CDR3 nucleotides: TGTGCCAGCTCAAGAAGGACAGACCCTAACTATGGCTACACCTTC. Its translation: CASSRRTDPNYGYTF. The V call is TRBV18, the J call TRBJ1-2; a possible D gene is TRBD1 (6 bases). Germline V CDR1 and CDR2: KGHSH, LQKENI. V gave up 5 bases and J gave up 0 bases, with 13 bases separating them. The CDR3 has 15 amino acids.

V is TRBV29-1 and J is TRBJ2-7; 7 bases fit TRBD1. Unmatched junction bases numbered 10, after V lost 6 bases and J lost 2 bases. Germline-derived CDR1 and CDR2 are SQVTM and ANQGSEA. The CDR3 consists of 14 residues. The CDR3: CSVAGTATPYEQYF. In DNA, the CDR3 is TGCAGCGTAGCCGGGACAGCTACGCCCTACGAGCAGTACTTC.

This chain joins TRBV3-1 (or the pseudogene TRBV3-2) and TRBJ1-2; TRBD1 matches at 7 bases. Trimming at V came to 5 bases and at J to 4 bases, leaving 4 bases not matched to a gene. The CDR3 is 13 residues long. Germline assignment: CDR1 LGHDT and CDR2 YNNKEL (reference sequence). The CDR3 loop reads CASSATGVYGYTF. The CDR3 DNA reads TGTGCCAGCAGCGCCACAGGGGTCTATGGCTACACCTTC.

The chain couples TRBV5-1 to TRBJ1-2; D is perhaps TRBD1 (6 bases). Trimming removed 0 bases at V and 8 bases at J, with 17 bases between. The CDR3 contains 15 residues. The germline gives CDR1 SGHRS, CDR2 YFSETQ. This CDR3 reads CASSLDVGGNLGYTF. CDR3 nucleotide sequence: TGCGCCAGCAGCTTGGATGTAGGGGGAAACTTGGGCTACACCTTC.

The rearrangement uses TRBV27 and TRBJ1-1, with D possibly matching TRBD1 (5 bases). The CDR3 spans 14 residues. Trimming cost V 5 bases and J 4 bases, with 14 bases left between them. Germline V gene lookup returns CDR1 MNHEY and CDR2 SMNVEV (reference sequence). The CDR3 reads CASSRQPWSTEAFF. The CDR3 DNA follows: TGTGCCAGCAGTAGACAGCCCTGGAGCACTGAAGCTTTCTTT.

The chain links TRBV11-3 to TRBJ2-3; TRBD1 is a possible D gene (6 bases). CDR1 and CDR2 (germline): SGHNT, YENEEA. V gave up 1 base and J gave up 4 bases, with 24 bases separating them. This CDR3 has 19 residues. The CDR3 DNA follows: TGTGCCAGCAGCTTAGGCCTGAACAGGGTCCCAACATTTTCAGATACGCAGTATTTT. Its protein product is CASSLGLNRVPTFSDTQYF.

This rearrangement joins TRBV5-5 to TRBJ1-2, with TRBD1 matching over 7 bases. This CDR3 comprises 15 residues. Per the germline V gene, CDR1 is SGHKS and CDR2 is YYEKEE (reference sequence). V lost 0 bases to trimming and J lost 4 bases; unmatched junction nucleotides: 6. CDR3 protein: CASSLGQGGGYGYTF. CDR3 bases: TGTGCCAGCAGCTTGGGACAGGGCGGCGGCTATGGCTACACCTTC.

The chain couples TRBV5-1 to TRBJ2-3, with TRBD2 matching 9 bases. The J segment lost 2 bases and the V segment lost 1 base, leaving 5 bases of the junction unmatched. CDR1 SGHRS and CDR2 YFSETQ come from the germline V gene. This CDR3 region has 16 residues. As DNA, the CDR3 is TGCGCCAGCAGCTTGTTGGCTAGCGGGAACACAGATACGCAGTATTTT. Protein product: CASSLLASGNTDTQYF. The full variable domain, in which reference TRBV5-1 and TRBJ2-3 provide the parts outside the CDR3, is KAGVTQTPRYLIKTRGQQVTLSCSPISGHRSVSWYQQTPGQGLQFLFEYFSETQRNKGNFPGRFSGRQFSNSRSEMNVSTLELGDSALYLCASSLLASGNTDTQYFGPGTRLTVL.

The rearrangement joins TRBV28 to TRBJ1-4, with D perhaps TRBD1 (5 bases). Germline V gene data show CDR1 as MDHEN and CDR2 as SYDVKM. This CDR3 contains 13 residues. V lost 3 bases to trimming and J lost 5 bases, with 7 bases between them. The DNA for the CDR3 is TGTGCCAGCAGTTTCGGGGGGAATGAAAAACTGTTTTTT. This translates into CASSFGGNEKLFF.

The rearrangement uses TRBV6-2 or TRBV6-3 and TRBJ1-6; D is possibly TRBD1 (5 bases). CDR3 length: 16 residues. Germline assignment: CDR1 MNHEY and CDR2 SVGEGT. V was clipped by 5 bases and J by 7 bases, with 18 bases between them. The CDR3 here is CASSTPPGGVNSPLHF. Written as DNA, the CDR3 is TGTGCCAGCAGTACCCCCCCGGGAGGGGTGAATTCACCCCTCCACTTT.

This clone was counted once. V gene TRBV11-2 combines with J gene TRBJ2-3; TRBD1 agrees at 7 bases. V lost 7 bases, J lost 2 bases, and 6 bases stayed unmatched. Per the germline V gene, CDR1 is SGHAT and CDR2 is FQNNGV. The CDR3 contains 14 residues. CDR3 residues: CASKGQPITDTQYF. For the CDR3, the DNA is TGTGCCAGCAAGGGACAGCCGATCACAGATACGCAGTATTTT.